This T cell receptor beta chain is drawn from a study of T-cell reconstitution after alpha-beta-depleted transplantation in children. For TCRbeta, the library was prepared with unique molecular identifiers. MiXCR, run by TCRdb on the PCR reads, gives a single entry per CDR3 protein. The top ten hold 12% to 15% of the sample, which has about 580,000 distinct CDR3 sequences, roughly 23% seen once. Of note for this clonotype: The antigen remains unidentified.

The CDR3 extends over 14 amino acids. The V end was cut by 7 bases, the J end by 8 bases, with 15 bases between. CDR1 and CDR2 from the germline V gene are MNHNS and SASEGT. Study conclusions and caveats: Several hundred expanded graft clones reportedly supplied alpha-beta T cells about two months after transplant.

The material sequenced was PBMCs, mostly from graft donor cells, taken 360 days after TCRalphabeta/CD19-depleted stem cell transplant. This clonotype was sampled from a boy under two years old who had a stem cell transplant for acute myeloid leukemia, so the T cells may come from the graft donor. The V and J genes are TRBV6-1 and TRBJ1-6; D might be TRBD1 (5 bases). The CDR3 sequence is CASTMGRVYSPLHF. DNA for the CDR3: TGTGCCAGCACCATGGGACGCGTATATTCACCCCTCCACTTT.